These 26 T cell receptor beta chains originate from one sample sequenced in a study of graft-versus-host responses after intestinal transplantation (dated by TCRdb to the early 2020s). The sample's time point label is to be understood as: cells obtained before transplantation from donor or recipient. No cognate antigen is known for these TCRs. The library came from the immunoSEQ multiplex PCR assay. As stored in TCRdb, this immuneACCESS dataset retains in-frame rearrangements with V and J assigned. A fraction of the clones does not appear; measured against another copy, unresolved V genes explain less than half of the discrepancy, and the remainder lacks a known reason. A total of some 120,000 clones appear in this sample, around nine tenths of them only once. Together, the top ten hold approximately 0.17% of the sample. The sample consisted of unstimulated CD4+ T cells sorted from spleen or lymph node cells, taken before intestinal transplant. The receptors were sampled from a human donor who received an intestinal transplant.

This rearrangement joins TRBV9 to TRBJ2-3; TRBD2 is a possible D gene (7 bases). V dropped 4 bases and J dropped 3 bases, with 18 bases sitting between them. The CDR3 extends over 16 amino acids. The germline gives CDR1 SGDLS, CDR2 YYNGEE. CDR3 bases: TGTGCCAGCAGCCCCCGAGGGGGGGGTCTAACAGATACGCAGTATTTT. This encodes CASSPRGGGLTDTQYF. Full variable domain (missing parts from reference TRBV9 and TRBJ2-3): DSGVTQTPKHLITATGQRVTLRCSPRSGDLSVYWYQQSLDQGLQFLIQYYNGEERAKGNILERFSAQQFPDLHSELNLSSLELGDSALYFCASSPRGGGLTDTQYFGPGTRLTVL.

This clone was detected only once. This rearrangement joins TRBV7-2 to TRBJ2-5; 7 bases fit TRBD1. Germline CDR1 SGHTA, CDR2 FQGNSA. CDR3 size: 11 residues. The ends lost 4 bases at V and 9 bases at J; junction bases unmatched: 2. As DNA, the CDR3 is TGTGCCAGCAGCTCCCAGGGGGCCCAGTACTTC. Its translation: CASSSQGAQYF.

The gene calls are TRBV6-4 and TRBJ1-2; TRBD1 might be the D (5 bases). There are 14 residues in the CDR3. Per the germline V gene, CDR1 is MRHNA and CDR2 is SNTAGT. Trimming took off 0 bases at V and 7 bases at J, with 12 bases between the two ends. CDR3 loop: CASSDSHFGGGYTF. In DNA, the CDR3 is TGTGCCAGCAGTGACTCACATTTCGGGGGTGGCTACACCTTC.

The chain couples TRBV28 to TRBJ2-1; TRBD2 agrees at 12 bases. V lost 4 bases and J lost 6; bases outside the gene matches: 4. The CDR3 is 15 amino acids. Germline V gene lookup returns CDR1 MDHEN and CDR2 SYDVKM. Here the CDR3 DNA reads TGTGCCAGCAGTTACCCTAGCGGGAGGGCCAATGAGCAGTTCTTC. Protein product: CASSYPSGRANEQFF. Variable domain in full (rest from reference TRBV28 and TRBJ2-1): DVKVTQSSRYLVKRTGEKVFLECVQDMDHENMFWYRQDPGLGLRLIYFSYDVKMKEKGDIPEGYSVSREKKERFSLILESASTNQTSMYLCASSYPSGRANEQFFGPGTRLTVL.

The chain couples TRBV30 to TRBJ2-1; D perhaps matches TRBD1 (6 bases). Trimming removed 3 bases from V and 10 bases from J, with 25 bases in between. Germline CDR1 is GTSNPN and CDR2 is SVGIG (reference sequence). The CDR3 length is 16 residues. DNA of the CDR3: TGTGCCTGGAGCTACCTTCTACTCACGACAGGCACCGAGCAGTTCTTC. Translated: CAWSYLLLTTGTEQFF.

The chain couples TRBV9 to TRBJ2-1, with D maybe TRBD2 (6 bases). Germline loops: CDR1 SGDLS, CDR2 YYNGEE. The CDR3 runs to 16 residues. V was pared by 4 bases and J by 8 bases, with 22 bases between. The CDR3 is CASSSRRVPGFDEQFF. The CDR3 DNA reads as TGTGCCAGCAGCTCGAGGAGGGTCCCAGGGTTCGATGAGCAGTTCTTC. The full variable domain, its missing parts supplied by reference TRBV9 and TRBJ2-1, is DSGVTQTPKHLITATGQRVTLRCSPRSGDLSVYWYQQSLDQGLQFLIQYYNGEERAKGNILERFSAQQFPDLHSELNLSSLELGDSALYFCASSSRRVPGFDEQFFGPGTRLTVL.

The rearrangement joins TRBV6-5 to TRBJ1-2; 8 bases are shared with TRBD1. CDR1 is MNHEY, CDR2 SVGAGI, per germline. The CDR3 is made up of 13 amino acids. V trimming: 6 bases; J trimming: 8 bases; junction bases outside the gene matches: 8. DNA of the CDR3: TGTGCCAGCAGCAGAGGACAGGGCGGGGGCTACACCTTC. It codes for CASSRGQGGGYTF.

The CDR3, as DNA: TGTGCCAGTAGTTCGAGAGGGGGCGATGAAAAACTGTTTTTT. It encodes CASSSRGGDEKLFF. V gene TRBV19 combines with J gene TRBJ1-4; TRBD1 matches at 7 bases. Unmatched junction bases numbered 6, after V lost 5 bases and J lost 6 bases. The V gene's germline CDR1 is LNHDA and CDR2 SQIVND (reference sequence). The CDR3 runs to 14 residues.

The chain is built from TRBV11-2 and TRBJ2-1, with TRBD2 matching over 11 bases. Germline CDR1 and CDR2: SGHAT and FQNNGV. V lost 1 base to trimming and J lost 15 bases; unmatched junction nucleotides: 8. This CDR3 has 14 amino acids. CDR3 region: CASSLVLAGGPRFF. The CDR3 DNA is TGTGCCAGCAGCTTAGTTCTAGCGGGAGGCCCCAGGTTCTTC.

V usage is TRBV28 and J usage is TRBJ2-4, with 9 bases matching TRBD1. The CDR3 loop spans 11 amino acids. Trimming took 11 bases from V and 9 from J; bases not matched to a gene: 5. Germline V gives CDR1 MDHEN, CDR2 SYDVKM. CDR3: CAWGQGFIQYF. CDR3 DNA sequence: TGTGCCTGGGGACAGGGATTCATTCAGTACTTC.

In DNA, the CDR3 is TGTGCCAGCTCTCTAGAAGAGACCCAGTACTTC. It specifies CASSLEETQYF. The rearrangement joins TRBV2 to TRBJ2-5; D unclear. V was clipped by 8 bases and J by 3 bases, with 7 bases between them. The CDR3 spans 11 residues. CDR1 SNHLY and CDR2 FYNNEI come from the germline V gene.

The CDR3 region is CASSYRDSYNSPLHF. DNA for the CDR3: TGTGCCAGCAGTTACCGGGACAGCTATAATTCACCCCTCCACTTT. The chain recombines TRBV6-5 with TRBJ1-6, with 7 bases that match TRBD1. The V segment lost 2 bases and the J segment 3 bases; nucleotides outside the gene matches: 1. The CDR3 runs to 15 residues. The V gene's germline CDR1 is MNHEY and CDR2 SVGAGI.

In nucleotides, the CDR3 is TGTGCCAGCAGTTTGGTACTATCCTACGAGCAGTACTTC. Amino acid sequence: CASSLVLSYEQYF. The V gene is TRBV28, the J gene TRBJ2-7; no firm D call. This CDR3 is built from 13 residues. Germline CDR1 is MDHEN and CDR2 is SYDVKM. V dropped 3 bases and J dropped 1 base, with 7 bases sitting between them.

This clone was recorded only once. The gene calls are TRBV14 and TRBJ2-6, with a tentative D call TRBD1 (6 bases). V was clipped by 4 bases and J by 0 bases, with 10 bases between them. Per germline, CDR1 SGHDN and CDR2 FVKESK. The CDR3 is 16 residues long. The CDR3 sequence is CASSRQANSGANVLTF. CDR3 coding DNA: TGTGCCAGCAGCCGACAGGCTAACTCTGGGGCCAACGTCCTGACTTTC.

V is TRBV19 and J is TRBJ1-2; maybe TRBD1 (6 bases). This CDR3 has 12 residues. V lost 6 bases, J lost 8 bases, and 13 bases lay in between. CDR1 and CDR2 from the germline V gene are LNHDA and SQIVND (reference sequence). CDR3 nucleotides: TGTGCCAGTAGCCGAGTCAGGGGAGGCTACACCTTC. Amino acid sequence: CASSRVRGGYTF.

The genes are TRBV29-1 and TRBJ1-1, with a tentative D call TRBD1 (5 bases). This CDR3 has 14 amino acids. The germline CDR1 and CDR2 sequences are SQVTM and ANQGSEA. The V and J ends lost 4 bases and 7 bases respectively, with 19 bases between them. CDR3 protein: CSVADKQAMREAFF. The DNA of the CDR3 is TGCAGCGTTGCAGATAAACAGGCCATGCGTGAAGCTTTCTTT.

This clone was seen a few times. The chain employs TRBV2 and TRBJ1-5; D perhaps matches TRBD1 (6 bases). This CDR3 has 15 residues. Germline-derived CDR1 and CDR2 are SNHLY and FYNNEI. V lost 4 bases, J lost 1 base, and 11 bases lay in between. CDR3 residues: CASSGQGSSNQPQHF. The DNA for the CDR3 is TGTGCCAGCAGTGGCCAGGGGTCAAGCAATCAGCCCCAGCATTTT. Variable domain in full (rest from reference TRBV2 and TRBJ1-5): EPEVTQTPSHQVTQMGQEVILRCVPISNHLYFYWYRQILGQKVEFLVSFYNNEISEKSEIFDDQFSVERPDGSNFTLKIRSTKLEDSAMYFCASSGQGSSNQPQHFGDGTRLSIL.

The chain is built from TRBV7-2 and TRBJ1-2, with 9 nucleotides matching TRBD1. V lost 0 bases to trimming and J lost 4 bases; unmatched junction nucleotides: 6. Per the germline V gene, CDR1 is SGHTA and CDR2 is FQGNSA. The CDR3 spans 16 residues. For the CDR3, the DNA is TGTGCCAGCAGCTTAGCGGGACAGGGCACCTTCTATGGCTACACCTTC. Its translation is CASSLAGQGTFYGYTF.

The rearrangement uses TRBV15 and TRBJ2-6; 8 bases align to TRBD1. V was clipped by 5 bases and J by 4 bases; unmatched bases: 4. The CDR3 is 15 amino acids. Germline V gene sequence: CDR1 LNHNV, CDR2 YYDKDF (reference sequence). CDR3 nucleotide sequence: TGTGCCACCAGCGCGACAGGGGTAGGGGCCAACGTCCTGACTTTC. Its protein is CATSATGVGANVLTF.

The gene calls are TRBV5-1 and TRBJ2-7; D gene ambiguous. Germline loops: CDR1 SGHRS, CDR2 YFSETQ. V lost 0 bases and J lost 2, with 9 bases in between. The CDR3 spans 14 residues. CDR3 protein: CASSLEPGPYEQYF. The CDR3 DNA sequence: TGCGCCAGCAGCTTGGAACCGGGTCCCTACGAGCAGTACTTC.

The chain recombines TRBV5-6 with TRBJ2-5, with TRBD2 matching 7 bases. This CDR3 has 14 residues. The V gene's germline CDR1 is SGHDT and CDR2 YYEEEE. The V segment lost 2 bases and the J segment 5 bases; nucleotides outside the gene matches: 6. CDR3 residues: CASSFRSGSETQYF. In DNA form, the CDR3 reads TGTGCCAGCAGCTTCCGTAGCGGGTCGGAGACCCAGTACTTC.

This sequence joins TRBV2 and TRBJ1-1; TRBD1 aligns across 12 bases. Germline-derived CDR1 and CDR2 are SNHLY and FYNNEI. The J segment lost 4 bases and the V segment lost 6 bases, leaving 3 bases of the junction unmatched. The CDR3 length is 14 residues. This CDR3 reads CASRGDRGLTEAFF. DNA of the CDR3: TGTGCCAGCAGGGGGGACAGGGGGCTCACTGAAGCTTTCTTT.

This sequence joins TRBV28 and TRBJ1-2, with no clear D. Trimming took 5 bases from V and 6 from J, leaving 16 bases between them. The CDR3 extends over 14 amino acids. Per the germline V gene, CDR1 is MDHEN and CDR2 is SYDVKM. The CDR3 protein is CASSPETKRNGYTF. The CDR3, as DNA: TGTGCCAGCAGTCCCGAAACTAAACGGAATGGCTACACCTTC.

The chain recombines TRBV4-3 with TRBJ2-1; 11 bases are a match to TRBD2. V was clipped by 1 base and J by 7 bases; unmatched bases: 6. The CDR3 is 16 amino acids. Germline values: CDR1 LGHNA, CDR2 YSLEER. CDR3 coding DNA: TGCGCCAGCAGCCAAGTACTAGCGGGGGTTAGGAATGAGCAGTTCTTC. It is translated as CASSQVLAGVRNEQFF.

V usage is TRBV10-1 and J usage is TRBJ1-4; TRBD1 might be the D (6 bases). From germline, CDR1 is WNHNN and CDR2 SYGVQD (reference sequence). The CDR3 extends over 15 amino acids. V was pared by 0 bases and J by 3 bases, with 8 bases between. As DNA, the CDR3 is TGCGCCAGCAGTGAGTCGGGACACGCTAATGAAAAACTGTTTTTT. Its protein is CASSESGHANEKLFF.

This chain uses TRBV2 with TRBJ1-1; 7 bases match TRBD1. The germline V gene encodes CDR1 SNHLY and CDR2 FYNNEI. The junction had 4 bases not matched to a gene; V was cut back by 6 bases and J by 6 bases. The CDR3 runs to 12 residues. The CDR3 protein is CASSNRGSEAFF. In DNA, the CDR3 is TGTGCCAGCAGCAACAGGGGTTCTGAAGCTTTCTTT.